This T cell receptor beta chain originates from a study of blood T cell repertoires in COVID-19 (dated by TCRdb to 2020 to 2021). Concerning the study at large: Samples from collaborators originated in the United States, Italy and Spain and spanned both the acute and convalescent phases of COVID-19. The prospective study material was composed of cDNA or gDNA derived from T cells, B-cell-depleted T cells, or PBMCs. The dataset comprised deeply sampled blood TCRbeta repertoires from subjects exposed to, actively infected with, or recovered from COVID-19. The repertoires were released in a freely available public database meant as a resource for research on the immune response to SARS-CoV-2. The samples were drawn from the first 160 participants of the ongoing ImmuneRACE study and from under 1,500 subjects provided by 6 global collaborators. A de-identified subject ID, COVID-19 status, age in years and sex were almost always included in the sample metadata. Where available, HLA class I and class II types were taken from metadata supplied by the sample provider and were not determined by assay-based typing.

TCRbeta CDR3 regions were amplified from genomic DNA using the immunoSEQ Assay, a bias-controlled multiplex PCR. The authors processed their data as follows. The number of nucleated cells in each sample was estimated from the amplification of reference gene primers within the assay. Sequence reads were collapsed and filtered to measure the absolute abundance of every unique TCRbeta CDR3 rearrangement. For each sample, productive Simpson clonality was calculated as the square root of Simpson's diversity index over productive rearrangements. TCRdb carries this immuneACCESS record with in-frame sequences only. Its versions omit some clonotypes, under half of them owing to an unresolved V gene in the studies checked, with the rest unexplained. V and J calls plus clone size are reproduced from that table; the DNA served to infer D and trimming. This sample comprises around 280,000 clones, more than 75% of them detected only once. The ten largest clonotypes hold about 2.2% of the sample.

Another Seattle source contributed samples from volunteer blood donors who had recovered from COVID-19. Whole blood was collected in K2EDTA tubes by collaborating institutions according to the institutions' own protocols. For TCRbeta analysis, collaborators shipped samples in one of three forms: frozen whole blood, isolated PBMCs, or DNA extracted from either of those sample types. General conclusions and limits of the study: The quantity of clinical and demographic metadata differed by source and by participant and was supplied without curation.

V trim: 7 bases; J trim: 4 bases; unmatched bases: 7. The CDR3, cysteine through phenylalanine, is 14 amino acids long. Just the 42-base CDR3 DNA is kept, in frame starting at base 1. CDR1 KGHDR and CDR2 SFDVKD were looked up in the germline V gene. As concerns this clone: The antigen it recognizes is unknown. No qualities accompany the bases; no much larger clone lies one base away.

The sequenced sample was peripheral blood. The TCR originated in a woman aged 30 to 39 who had recovered from COVID-19. The chain is encoded by TRBV24-1 joined to TRBJ2-7; 9 bases in the middle match TRBD1. The CDR3 reads CATRPGQGCYEQYF. In nucleotides, the sequence is TGTGCCACCAGACCGGGACAGGGATGTTACGAGCAGTACTTC.